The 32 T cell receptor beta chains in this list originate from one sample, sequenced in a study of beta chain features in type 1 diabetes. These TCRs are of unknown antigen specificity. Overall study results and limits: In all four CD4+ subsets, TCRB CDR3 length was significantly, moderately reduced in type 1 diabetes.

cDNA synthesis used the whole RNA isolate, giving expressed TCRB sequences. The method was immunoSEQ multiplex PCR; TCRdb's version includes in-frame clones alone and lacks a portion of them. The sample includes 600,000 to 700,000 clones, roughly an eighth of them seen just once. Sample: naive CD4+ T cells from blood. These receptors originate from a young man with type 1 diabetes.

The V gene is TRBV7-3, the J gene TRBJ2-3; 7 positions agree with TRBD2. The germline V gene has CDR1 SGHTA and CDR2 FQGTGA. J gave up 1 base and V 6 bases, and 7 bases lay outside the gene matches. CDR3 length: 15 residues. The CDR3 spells CASSLMAGGTDTQYF. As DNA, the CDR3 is TGTGCCAGCAGTCTGATGGCGGGGGGCACAGATACGCAGTATTTT.

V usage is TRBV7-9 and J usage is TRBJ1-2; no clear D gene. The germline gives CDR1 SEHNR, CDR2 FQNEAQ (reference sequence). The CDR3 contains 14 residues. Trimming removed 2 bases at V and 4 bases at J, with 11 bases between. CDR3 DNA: TGTGCCAGCAGCTTAATGGACTCCGCCTATGGCTACACCTTC. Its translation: CASSLMDSAYGYTF.

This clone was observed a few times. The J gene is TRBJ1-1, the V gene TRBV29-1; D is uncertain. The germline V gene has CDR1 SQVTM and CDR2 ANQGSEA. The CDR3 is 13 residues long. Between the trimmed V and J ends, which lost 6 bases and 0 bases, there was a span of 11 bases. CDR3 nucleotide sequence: TGCAGCGTAAGGCTCGACTTGAACACTGAAGCTTTCTTT. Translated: CSVRLDLNTEAFF.

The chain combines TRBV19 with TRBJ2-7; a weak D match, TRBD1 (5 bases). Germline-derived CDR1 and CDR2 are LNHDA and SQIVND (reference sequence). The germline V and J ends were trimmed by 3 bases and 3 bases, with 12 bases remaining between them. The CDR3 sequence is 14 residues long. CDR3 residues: CASSISAGFYEQYF. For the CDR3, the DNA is TGTGCCAGTAGTATCTCTGCAGGGTTCTACGAGCAGTACTTC.

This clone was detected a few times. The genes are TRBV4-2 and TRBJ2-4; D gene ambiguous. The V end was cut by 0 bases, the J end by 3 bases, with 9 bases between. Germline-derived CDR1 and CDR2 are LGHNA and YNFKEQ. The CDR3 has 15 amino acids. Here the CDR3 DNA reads TGTGCCAGCAGCCAAGAAGGGATTGGCAAAAACATTCAGTACTTC. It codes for CASSQEGIGKNIQYF.

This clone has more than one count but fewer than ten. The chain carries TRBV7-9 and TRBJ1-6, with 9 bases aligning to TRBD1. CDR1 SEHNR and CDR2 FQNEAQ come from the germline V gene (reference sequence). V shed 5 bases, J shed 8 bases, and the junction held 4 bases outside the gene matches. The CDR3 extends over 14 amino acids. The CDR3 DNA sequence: TGTGCCAGCAGCCGGGACAGGGCAGATTCACCCCTCCACTTT. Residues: CASSRDRADSPLHF. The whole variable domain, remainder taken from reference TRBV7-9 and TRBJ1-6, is DTGVSQNPRHKITKRGQNVTFRCDPISEHNRLYWYRQTLGQGPEFLTYFQNEAQLEKSRLLSDRFSAERPKGSFSTLEIQRTEQGDSAMYLCASSRDRADSPLHFGNGTRLTVT.

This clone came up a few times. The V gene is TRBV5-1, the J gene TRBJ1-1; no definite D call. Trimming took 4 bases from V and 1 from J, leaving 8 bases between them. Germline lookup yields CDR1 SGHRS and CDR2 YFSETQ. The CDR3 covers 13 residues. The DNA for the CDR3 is TGCGCCAGCAGCGGCAAACAGAACACTGAAGCTTTCTTT. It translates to CASSGKQNTEAFF.

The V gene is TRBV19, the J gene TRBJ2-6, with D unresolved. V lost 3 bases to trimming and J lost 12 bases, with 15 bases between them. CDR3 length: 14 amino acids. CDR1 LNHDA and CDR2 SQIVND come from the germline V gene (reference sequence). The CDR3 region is CASSITQDPGVLTF. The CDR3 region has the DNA TGTGCCAGTAGTATCACTCAGGACCCCGGCGTCCTGACTTTC.

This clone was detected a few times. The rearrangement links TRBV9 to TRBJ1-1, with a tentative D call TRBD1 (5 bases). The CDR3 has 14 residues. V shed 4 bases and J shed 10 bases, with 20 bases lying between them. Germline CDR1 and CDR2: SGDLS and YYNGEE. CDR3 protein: CASSPRPLTERAFF. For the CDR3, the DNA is TGTGCCAGCAGCCCACGCCCTTTGACAGAGCGAGCTTTCTTT.

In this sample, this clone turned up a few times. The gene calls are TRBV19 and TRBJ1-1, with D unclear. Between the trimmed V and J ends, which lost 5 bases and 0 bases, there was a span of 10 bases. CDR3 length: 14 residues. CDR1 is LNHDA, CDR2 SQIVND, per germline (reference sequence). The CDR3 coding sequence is TGTGCCAGTAGTCTCGGACCCTTGAACACTGAAGCTTTCTTT. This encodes CASSLGPLNTEAFF.

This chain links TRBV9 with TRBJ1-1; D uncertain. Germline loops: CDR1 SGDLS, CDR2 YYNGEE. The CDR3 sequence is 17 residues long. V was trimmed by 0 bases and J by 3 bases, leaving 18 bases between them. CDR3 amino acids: CASSVGLFGQLDTEAFF. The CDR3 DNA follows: TGTGCCAGCAGCGTAGGTTTATTCGGTCAACTGGACACTGAAGCTTTCTTT.

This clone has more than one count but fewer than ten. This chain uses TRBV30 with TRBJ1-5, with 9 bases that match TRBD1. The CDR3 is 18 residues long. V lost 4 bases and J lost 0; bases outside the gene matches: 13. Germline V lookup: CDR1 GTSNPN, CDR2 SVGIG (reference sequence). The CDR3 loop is CAWTTGQGIPYSNQPQHF. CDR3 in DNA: TGTGCCTGGACCACGGGACAGGGAATTCCTTATAGCAATCAGCCCCAGCATTTT.

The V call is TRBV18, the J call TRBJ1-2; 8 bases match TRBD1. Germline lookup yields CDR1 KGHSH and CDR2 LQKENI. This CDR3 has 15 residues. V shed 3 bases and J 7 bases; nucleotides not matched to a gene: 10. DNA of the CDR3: TGTGCCAGCTCACCGCTTCCGGGACAGGACGCTGGCTACACCTTC. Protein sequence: CASSPLPGQDAGYTF.

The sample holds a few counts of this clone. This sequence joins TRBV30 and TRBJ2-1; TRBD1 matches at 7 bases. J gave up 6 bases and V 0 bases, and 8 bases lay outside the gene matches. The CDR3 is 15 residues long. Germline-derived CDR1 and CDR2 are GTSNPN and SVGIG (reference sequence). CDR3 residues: CAWSVRGRGINEQFF. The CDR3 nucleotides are TGTGCCTGGAGTGTACGAGGCAGGGGGATCAATGAGCAGTTCTTC.

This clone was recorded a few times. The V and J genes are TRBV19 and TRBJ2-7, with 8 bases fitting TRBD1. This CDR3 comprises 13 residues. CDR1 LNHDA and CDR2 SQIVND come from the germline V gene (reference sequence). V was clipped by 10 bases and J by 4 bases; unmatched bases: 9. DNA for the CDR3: TGTGCCACCACAGGGGACAGGACTTACGAGCAGTACTTC. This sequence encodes CATTGDRTYEQYF.

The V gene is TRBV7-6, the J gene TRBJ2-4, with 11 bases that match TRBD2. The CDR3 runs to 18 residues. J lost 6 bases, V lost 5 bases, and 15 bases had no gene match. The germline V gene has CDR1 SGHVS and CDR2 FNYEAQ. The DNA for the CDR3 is TGTGCCAGCAGCCCAATCCCGTGGAGTAGCGGGGGGGGAAACATTCAGTACTTC. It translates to CASSPIPWSSGGGNIQYF.

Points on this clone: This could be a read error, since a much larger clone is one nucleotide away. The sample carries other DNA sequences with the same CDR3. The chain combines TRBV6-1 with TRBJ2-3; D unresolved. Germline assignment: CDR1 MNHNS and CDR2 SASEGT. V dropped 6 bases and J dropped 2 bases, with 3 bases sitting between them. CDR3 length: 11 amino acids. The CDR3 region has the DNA TGTGCCAGCAGCATCACAGATACGCAGTATTTT. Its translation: CASSITDTQYF.

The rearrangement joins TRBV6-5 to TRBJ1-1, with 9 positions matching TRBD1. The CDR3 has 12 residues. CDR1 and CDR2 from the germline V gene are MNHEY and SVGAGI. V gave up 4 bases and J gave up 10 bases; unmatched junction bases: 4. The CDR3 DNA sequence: TGTGCCAGCAGTTCCCCGGGACAGGGAGCTTTCTTT. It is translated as CASSSPGQGAFF.

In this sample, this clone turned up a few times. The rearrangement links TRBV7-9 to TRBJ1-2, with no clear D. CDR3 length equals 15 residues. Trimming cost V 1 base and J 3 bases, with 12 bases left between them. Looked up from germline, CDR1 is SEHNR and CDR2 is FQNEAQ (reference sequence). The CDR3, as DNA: TGTGCCAGCAGCTTAGTTCCGCACAGTGACTATGGCTACACCTTC. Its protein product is CASSLVPHSDYGYTF. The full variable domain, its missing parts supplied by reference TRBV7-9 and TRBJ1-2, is DTGVSQNPRHKITKRGQNVTFRCDPISEHNRLYWYRQTLGQGPEFLTYFQNEAQLEKSRLLSDRFSAERPKGSFSTLEIQRTEQGDSAMYLCASSLVPHSDYGYTFGSGTRLTVV.

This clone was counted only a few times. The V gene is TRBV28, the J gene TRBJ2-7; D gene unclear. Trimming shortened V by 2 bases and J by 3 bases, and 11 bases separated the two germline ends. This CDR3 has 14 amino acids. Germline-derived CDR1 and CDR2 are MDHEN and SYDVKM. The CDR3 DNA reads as TGTGCCAGCAGTTTACCAGTATCGGACTACGAGCAGTACTTC. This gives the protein CASSLPVSDYEQYF.

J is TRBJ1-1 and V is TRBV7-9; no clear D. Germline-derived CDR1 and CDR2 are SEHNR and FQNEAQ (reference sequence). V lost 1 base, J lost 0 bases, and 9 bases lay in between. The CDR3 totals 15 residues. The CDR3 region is CASSLESAVNTEAFF. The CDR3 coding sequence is TGTGCCAGCAGCTTAGAGTCTGCGGTGAACACTGAAGCTTTCTTT. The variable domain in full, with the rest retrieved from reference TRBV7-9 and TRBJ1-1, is DTGVSQNPRHKITKRGQNVTFRCDPISEHNRLYWYRQTLGQGPEFLTYFQNEAQLEKSRLLSDRFSAERPKGSFSTLEIQRTEQGDSAMYLCASSLESAVNTEAFFGQGTRLTVV.

The CDR3 region is CASSGGGGGAQPQHF. The DNA of the CDR3 is TGTGCCAGCAGTGGCGGCGGCGGGGGAGCTCAGCCCCAGCATTTT. The chain links TRBV6-6 to TRBJ1-5; D may be TRBD1 (5 bases). This CDR3 is built from 15 residues. CDR1 and CDR2 (germline): MNHNY, SVGAGI (reference sequence). The V end was cut by 5 bases, the J end by 6 bases, with 17 bases between.

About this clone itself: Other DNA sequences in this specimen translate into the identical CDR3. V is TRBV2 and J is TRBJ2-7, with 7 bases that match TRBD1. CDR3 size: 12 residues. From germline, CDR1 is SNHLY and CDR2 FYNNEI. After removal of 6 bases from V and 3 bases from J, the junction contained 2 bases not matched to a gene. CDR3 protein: CASRGDSYEQYF. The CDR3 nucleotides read TGTGCCAGCAGGGGGGACAGCTACGAGCAGTACTTC.

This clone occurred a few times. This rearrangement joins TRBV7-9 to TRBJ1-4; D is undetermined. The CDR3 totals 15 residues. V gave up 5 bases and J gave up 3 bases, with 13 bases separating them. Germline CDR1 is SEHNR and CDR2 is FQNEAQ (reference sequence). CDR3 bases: TGTGCCAGCAGCGCTGCCGGAGGTTCTAATGAAAAACTGTTTTTT. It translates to CASSAAGGSNEKLFF.

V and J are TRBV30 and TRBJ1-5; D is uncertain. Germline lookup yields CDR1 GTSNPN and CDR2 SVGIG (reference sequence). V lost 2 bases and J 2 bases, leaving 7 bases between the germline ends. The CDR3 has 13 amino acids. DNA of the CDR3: TGTGCCTGGAGTCCACAAGGCAATCAGCCCCAGCATTTT. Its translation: CAWSPQGNQPQHF.

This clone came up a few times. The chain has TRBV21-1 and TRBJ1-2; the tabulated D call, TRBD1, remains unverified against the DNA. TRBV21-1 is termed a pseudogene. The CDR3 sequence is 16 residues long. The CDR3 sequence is CASSKHYRDDYYGYTF. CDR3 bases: TGTGCCAGCAGCAAACACTACAGGGATGATTACTATGGCTACACCTTC.

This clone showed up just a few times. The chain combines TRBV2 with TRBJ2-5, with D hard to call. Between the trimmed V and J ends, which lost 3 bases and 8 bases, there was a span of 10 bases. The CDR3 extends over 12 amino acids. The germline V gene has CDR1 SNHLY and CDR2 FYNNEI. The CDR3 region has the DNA TGTGCCAGCAGTGACCTTATATCCACCCAGTACTTC. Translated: CASSDLISTQYF.

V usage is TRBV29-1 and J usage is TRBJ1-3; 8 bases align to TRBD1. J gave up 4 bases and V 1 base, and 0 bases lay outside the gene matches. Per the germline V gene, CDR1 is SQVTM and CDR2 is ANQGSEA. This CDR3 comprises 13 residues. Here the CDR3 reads CSVEGTGGNTIYF. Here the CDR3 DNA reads TGCAGCGTTGAAGGGACAGGGGGAAACACCATATATTTT.

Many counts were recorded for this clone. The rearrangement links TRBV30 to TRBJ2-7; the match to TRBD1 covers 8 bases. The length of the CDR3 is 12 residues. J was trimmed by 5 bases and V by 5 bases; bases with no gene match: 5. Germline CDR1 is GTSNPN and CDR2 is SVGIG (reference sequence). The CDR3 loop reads CAWDRGVHEQYF. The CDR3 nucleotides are TGTGCCTGGGACAGGGGTGTCCACGAGCAGTACTTC.

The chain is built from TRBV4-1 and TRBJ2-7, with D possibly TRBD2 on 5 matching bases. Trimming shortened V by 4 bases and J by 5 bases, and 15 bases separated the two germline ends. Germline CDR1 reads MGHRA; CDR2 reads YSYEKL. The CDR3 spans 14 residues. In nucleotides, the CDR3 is TGCGCCAGCAGCCCGCACGGGGTCCGCGACGAGCAGTACTTC. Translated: CASSPHGVRDEQYF.

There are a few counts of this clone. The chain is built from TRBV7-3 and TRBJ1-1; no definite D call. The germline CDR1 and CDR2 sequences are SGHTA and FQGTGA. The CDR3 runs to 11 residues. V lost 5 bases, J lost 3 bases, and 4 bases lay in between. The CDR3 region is CASSPHTEAFF. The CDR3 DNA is TGTGCCAGCAGCCCTCACACTGAAGCTTTCTTT.

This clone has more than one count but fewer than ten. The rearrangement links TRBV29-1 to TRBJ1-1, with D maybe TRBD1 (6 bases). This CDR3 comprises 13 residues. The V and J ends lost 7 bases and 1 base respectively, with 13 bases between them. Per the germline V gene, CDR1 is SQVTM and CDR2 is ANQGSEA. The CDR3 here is CSGRGAQNTEAFF. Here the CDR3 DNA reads TGCAGCGGCCGGGGGGCTCAGAACACTGAAGCTTTCTTT. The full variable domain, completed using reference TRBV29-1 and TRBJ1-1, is SAVISQKPSRDICQRGTSLTIQCQVDSQVTMMFWYRQQPGQSLTLIATANQGSEATYESGFVIDKFPISRPNLTFSTLTVSNMSPEDSSIYLCSGRGAQNTEAFFGQGTRLTVV.